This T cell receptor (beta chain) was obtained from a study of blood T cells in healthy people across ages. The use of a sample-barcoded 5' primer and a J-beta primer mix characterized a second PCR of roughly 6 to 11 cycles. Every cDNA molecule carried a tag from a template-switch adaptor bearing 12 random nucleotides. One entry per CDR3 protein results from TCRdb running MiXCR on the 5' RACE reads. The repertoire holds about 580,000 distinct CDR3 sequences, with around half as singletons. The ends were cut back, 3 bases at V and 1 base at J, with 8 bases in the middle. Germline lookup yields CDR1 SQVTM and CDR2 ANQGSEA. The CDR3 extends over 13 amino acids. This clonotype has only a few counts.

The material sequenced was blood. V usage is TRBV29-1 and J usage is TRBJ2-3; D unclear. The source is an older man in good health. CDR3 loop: CSVEIAGTDTQYF. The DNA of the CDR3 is TGCAGCGTTGAGATTGCAGGCACAGATACGCAGTATTTT.